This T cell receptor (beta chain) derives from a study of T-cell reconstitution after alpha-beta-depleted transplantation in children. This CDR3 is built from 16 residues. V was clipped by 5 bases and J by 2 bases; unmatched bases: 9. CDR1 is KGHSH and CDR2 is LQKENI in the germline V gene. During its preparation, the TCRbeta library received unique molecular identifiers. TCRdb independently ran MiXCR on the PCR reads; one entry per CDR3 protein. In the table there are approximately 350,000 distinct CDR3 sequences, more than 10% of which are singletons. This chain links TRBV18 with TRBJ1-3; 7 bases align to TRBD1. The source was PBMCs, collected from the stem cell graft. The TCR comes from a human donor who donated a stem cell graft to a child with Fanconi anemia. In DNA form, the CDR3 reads TGTGCCAGCTCAGAGGGACAGCCGAAAACTGGAAACACCATATATTTT. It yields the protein CASSEGQPKTGNTIYF.